What follows is one TCR beta chain and its context. This clonotype was observed a few times. Its antigen is not yet known. No base-level quality is on record; no much larger clone is a single base apart. The V end loses 5 bases and the J end loses 1 base, and a stretch of 8 bases separates them. The germline V gene provides CDR1 SGHTA and CDR2 FQGNSA. The CDR3 has 13 amino acids, counting the end cysteine and phenylalanine. Only the CDR3 part of the read is kept: 39 bases, read in frame from the first base. This entry is derived from a study of Graves' ophthalmopathy and Graves' hyperthyroidism (dated by TCRdb to about 2018). Turning to the overall study: Peripheral blood was collected at initial diagnosis, before any treatment. The study used TCR beta repertoire signatures to distinguish Graves' ophthalmopathy from Graves' hyperthyroidism and to predict progression to ophthalmopathy. In total, 135 blood samples were TCR-sequenced: fewer than 50 ophthalmopathy, approximately 75 hyperthyroidism and about 17 hyperthyroidism-to-ophthalmopathy patients. To explore V-J signatures that separate ophthalmopathy from hyperthyroidism, a discovery set of approximately 100 patients was enrolled, consisting of 40 to 45 with ophthalmopathy and 55 to 65 with stable hyperthyroidism. For independent validation, a separate cohort was made up of 18 hyperthyroidism patients plus 17 patients who later progressed from hyperthyroidism to ophthalmopathy. T-cell repertoires of thyroid tissue and blood were compared in six hyperthyroidism patients. Following sample collection, hyperthyroidism patients were given methimazole at a starting dose of 30 mg daily, and ophthalmopathy patients were given high-dose intravenous methylprednisolone. The 100 or so discovery patients were divided at random into training and test sets in a 7:3 ratio. On the study overall, not on this receptor specifically: Most expanded thyroid clonotypes with a frequency above 0.001 also appeared in blood, which suggests that blood repertoires may reflect the immune response in the thyroid. Sample size was not predetermined statistically, and investigators were not blinded to group allocation. In cross-validation, the 13-signature model distinguished ophthalmopathy from stable hyperthyroidism with 87.88% sensitivity and around 84% specificity, while in the test set the corresponding values were 80% and 75%. In validation, the model predicted ophthalmopathy progression with more than 55% sensitivity and roughly 78% specificity; some 13 predicted patients were CT-confirmed with GO in a median of 6.5 months.

Ophthalmopathy patients had moderately to severely active disease, Clinical Activity Score of at least 3, NOSPECS grade of at least 4, and disease duration under 3 months. Anyone with other autoimmune diseases, uncontrolled infections, pregnancy or lactation was excluded from the study. Diagnosis relied on clinical symptoms, serum thyroxine, TRAb, thyroid ultrasound and orbital computed tomography. Using Ficoll-Paque density gradient centrifugation, PBMCs were isolated from 10 ml of fresh peripheral blood. Total RNA was extracted with Trizol reagent and quality-checked on an Agilent 2100 Bioanalyzer. For repertoire sequencing, TCR beta CDR3 regions were amplified from RNA transcripts. A first-round RT-PCR used HTBI primers with the Qiagen OneStep RT-PCR kit, followed by a second-round multiplex PCR, size selection and purification. The libraries underwent paired-end sequencing with 100 bp reads on an Illumina HiSeq2000. In the authors' own workflow: Reads were processed with SOAPnuke, discarding reads with adapters, uncalled bases, mean Phred below 15, or no exact constant-primer or identifier match. High-quality paired reads were merged with COPE v1.2.5. Clonotypes were defined as unique nucleotide sequences and were aligned to IMGT TRB V, D and J references using MiTCR v1.1. Only V-J combinations with frequency above 0.0001 were analysed, covering 99.2% of repertoires. A TCR clonal expansion and chaos score per V-J combination was defined as the ratio of F50 clonal expansion to chaos observed in the TCRdist matrix. Features were reduced by Welch's t-statistics and random forest to around 14 V-J combinations, which fed a naive Bayes classifier. Thyroid-blood repertoire similarity was quantified with the Morisita-Horn index. TCRdb cleaned the public reads at Q25 with fastp, built clones with MiXCR and kept in-frame beta chains. Under each unique CDR3 protein, matching rows form one entry showing the most common genes and DNA. TCRdb, not the authors, supplied the V and J calls. Present in this sample are approximately 150,000 distinct CDR3 sequences, around two fifths of which were seen just once. Nearly 9% of the sample goes to the ten largest clones.

This receptor was taken from a man younger than 40 with Graves' ophthalmopathy. Donor details come from another sample of the same person, matched by shared clones. The sequencing input was peripheral blood. The chain is assembled from TRBV7-2 and TRBJ2-5; no D segment can be confidently identified. The CDR3 region: CASSGSPQETQYF. Read as DNA, the sequence is TGTGCCAGCAGCGGTAGCCCCCAAGAGACCCAGTACTTC.